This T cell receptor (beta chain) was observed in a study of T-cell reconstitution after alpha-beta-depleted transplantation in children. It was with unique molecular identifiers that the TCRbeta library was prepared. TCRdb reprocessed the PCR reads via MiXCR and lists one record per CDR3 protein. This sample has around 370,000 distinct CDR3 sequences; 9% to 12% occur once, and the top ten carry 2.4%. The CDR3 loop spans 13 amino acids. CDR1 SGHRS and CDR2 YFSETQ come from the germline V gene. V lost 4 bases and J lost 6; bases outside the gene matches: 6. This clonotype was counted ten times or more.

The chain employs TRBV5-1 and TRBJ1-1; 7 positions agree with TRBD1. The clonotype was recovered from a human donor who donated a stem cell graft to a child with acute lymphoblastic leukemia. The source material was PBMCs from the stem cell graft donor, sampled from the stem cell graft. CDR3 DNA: TGCGCCAGCAGCCTGACAGGGTCGTCTGAAGCTTTCTTT. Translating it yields CASSLTGSSEAFF.